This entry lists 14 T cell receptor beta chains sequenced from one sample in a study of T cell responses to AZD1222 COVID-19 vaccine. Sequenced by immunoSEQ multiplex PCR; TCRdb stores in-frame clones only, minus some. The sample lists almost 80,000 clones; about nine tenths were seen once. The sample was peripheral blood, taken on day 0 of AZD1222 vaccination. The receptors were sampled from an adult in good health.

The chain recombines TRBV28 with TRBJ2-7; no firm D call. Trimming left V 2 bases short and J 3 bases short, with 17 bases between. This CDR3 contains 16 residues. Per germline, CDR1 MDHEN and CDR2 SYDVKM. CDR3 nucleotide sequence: TGTGCCAGCAGTTTACTCTCGGGTCCACGAAGCTACGAGCAGTACTTC. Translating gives CASSLLSGPRSYEQYF.

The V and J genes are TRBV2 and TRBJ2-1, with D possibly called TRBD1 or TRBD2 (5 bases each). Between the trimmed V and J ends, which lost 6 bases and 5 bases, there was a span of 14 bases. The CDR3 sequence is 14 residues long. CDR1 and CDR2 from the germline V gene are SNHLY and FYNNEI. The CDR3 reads CASSDTLGDNEQFF. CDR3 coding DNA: TGTGCCAGCAGCGATACCCTGGGGGACAATGAGCAGTTCTTC.

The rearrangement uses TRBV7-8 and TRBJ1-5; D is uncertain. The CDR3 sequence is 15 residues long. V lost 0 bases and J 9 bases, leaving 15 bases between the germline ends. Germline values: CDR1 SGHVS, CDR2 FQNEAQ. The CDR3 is CASSLATGFMGPQHF. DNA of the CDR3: TGTGCCAGCAGCTTAGCGACTGGGTTTATGGGGCCCCAGCATTTT.

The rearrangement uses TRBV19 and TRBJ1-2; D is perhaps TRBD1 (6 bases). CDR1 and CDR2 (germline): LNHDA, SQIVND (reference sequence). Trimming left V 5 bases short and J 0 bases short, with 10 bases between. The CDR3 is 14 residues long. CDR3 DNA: TGTGCCAGTAGTTTCAGGACAGCTAACTATGGCTACACCTTC. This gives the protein CASSFRTANYGYTF.

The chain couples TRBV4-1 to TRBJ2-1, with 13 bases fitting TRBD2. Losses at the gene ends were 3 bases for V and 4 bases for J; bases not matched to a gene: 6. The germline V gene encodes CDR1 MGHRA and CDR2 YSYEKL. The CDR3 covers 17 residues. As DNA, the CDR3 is TGCGCCAGCAGCCACAGTCGACTAGCGGGAGGTTACAATGAGCAGTTCTTC. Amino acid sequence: CASSHSRLAGGYNEQFF.

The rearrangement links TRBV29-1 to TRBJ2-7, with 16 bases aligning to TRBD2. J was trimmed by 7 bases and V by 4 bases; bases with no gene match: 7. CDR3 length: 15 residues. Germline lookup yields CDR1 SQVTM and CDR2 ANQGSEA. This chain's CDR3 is CSVVGTSGRAREQYF. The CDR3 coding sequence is TGCAGCGTTGTGGGGACTAGCGGGAGGGCCCGGGAGCAGTACTTC.

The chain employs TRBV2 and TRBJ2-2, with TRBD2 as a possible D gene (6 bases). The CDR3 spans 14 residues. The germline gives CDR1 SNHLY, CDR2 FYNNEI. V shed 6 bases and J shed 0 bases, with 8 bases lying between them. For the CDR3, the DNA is TGTGCCAGCAGAGGGACTTCGAACACCGGGGAGCTGTTTTTT. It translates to CASRGTSNTGELFF. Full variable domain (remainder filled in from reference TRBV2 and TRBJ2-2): EPEVTQTPSHQVTQMGQEVILRCVPISNHLYFYWYRQILGQKVEFLVSFYNNEISEKSEIFDDQFSVERPDGSNFTLKIRSTKLEDSAMYFCASRGTSNTGELFFGEGSRLTVL.

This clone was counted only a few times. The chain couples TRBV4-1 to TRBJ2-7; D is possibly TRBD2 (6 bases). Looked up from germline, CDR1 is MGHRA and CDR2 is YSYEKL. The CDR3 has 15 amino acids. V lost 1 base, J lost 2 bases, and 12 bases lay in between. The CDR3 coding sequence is TGCGCCAGCAGCCAAGGCGCTAGCGAGACCTACGAGCAGTACTTC. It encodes CASSQGASETYEQYF.

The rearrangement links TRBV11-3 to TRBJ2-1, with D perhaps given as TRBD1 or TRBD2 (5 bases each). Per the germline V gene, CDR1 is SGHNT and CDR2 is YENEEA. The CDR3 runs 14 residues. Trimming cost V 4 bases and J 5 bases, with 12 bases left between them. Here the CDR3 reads CASSSVRGNNEQFF. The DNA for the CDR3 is TGTGCCAGCAGCTCGGTGAGGGGAAACAATGAGCAGTTCTTC.

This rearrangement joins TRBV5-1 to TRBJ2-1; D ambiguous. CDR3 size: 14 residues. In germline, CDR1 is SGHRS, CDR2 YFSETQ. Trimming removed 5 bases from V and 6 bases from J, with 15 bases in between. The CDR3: CASSSGPGSNEQFF. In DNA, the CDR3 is TGCGCCAGCAGTTCCGGTCCCGGGTCCAATGAGCAGTTCTTC.

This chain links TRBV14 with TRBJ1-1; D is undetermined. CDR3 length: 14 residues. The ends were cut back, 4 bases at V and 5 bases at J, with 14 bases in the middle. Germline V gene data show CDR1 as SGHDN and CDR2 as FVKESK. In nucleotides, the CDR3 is TGTGCCAGCAGCCCCTTTTTCGTGGGGACTGAAGCTTTCTTT. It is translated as CASSPFFVGTEAFF. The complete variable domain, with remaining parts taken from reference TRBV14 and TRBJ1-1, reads EAGVTQFPSHSVIEKGQTVTLRCDPISGHDNLYWYRRVMGKEIKFLLHFVKESKQDESGMPNNRFLAERTGGTYSTLKVQPAELEDSGVYFCASSPFFVGTEAFFGQGTRLTVV.

As DNA, the CDR3 is TGCGCCGGATCTCTGACTAGCGGATCCTACGAGCAGTACTTC. Amino acid sequence: CAGSLTSGSYEQYF. J is TRBJ2-7 and V is TRBV5-1; 9 nucleotides agree with TRBD2. Germline trimming cut 10 bases from V and 1 base from J; bases unmatched to any gene: 9. CDR1 is SGHRS, CDR2 YFSETQ, per germline. The CDR3 loop spans 14 amino acids.

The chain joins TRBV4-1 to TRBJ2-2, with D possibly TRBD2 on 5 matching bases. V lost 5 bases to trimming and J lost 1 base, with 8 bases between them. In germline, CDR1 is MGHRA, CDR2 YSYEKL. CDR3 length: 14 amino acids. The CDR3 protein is CASSSEGNTGELFF. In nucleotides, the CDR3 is TGCGCCAGCAGCAGTGAGGGGAACACCGGGGAGCTGTTTTTT.

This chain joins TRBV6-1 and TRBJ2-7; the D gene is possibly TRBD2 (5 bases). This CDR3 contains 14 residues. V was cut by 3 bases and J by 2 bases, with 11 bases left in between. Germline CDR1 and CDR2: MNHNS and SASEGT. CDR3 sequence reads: CASSEMPGTYEQYF. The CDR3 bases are TGTGCCAGCAGTGAGATGCCGGGGACCTACGAGCAGTACTTC.